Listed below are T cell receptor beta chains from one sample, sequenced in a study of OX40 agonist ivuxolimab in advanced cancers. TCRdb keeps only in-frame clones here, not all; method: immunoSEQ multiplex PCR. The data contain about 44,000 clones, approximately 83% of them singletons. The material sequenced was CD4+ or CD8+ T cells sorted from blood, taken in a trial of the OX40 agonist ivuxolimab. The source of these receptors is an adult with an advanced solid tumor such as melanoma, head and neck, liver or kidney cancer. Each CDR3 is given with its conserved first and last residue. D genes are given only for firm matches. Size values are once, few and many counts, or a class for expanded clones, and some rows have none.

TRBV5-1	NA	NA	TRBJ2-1	TGCGCCAGCAGCTCTCCCCAGGGGATCTCCTACAATGAGCAGTTCTTC	CASSSPQGISYNEQFF
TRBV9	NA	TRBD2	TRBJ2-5	TGTGCCAGCAGCGTAAAGGGGCGGGGGACCCAAGAGACCCAGTACTTC	CASSVKGRGTQETQYF
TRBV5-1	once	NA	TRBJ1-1	TGCGCCAGCAGCTTTATCGGCCGGTATGAAGCTTTCTTT	CASSFIGRYEAFF
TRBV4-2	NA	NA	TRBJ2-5	TGTGCCAGCAGCCAAGGGACAGACATCCAAGAGACCCAGTACTTC	CASSQGTDIQETQYF
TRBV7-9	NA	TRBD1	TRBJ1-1	TGTGCCAGCAGCGTCGCCCAGGGGGCTGAAGCTTTCTTT	CASSVAQGAEAFF
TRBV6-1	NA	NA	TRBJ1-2	TGTGCCAGCAGTGAACCCGGATATGGCTACACCTTC	CASSEPGYGYTF
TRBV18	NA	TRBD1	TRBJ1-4	TGTGCCAGCTCACAGGACAGGGGGAATGAAAAACTGTTTTTT	CASSQDRGNEKLFF
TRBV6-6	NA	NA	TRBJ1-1	TGTGCCAGCAGTGCGGCGGGAACCTATGAAGCTTTCTTT	CASSAAGTYEAFF
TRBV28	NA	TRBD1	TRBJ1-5	TGTGCCAGCAGTTCGGGGACAGCCACGGAGAGGGGATTTCAGCCCCAGCATTTT	CASSSGTATERGFQPQHF
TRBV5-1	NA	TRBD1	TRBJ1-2	TGCGCCAGCAGCTGGACAGGGAACGGTGGCTACACCTTC	CASSWTGNGGYTF
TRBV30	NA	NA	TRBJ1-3	TGTGCCTGGAGCTCGGGGGGCGCCTCTGGAAACACCATATATTTT	CAWSSGGASGNTIYF
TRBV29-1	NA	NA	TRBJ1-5	TGCAGCGTCAGGGATAGCAATCAGCCCCAGCATTTT	CSVRDSNQPQHF
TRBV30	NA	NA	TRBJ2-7	TGTGCCTGGAAACCGGGGGTGGACGAGCAGTACTTC	CAWKPGVDEQYF
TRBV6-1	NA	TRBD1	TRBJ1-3	TGTGCCAGCAGTTGGACAGGGTCTACTGGAAACACCATATATTTT	CASSWTGSTGNTIYF
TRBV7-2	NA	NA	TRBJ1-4	TGTGCCAGCAGCTTACAGGGGAGGGGTAATGAAAAACTGTTTTTT	CASSLQGRGNEKLFF
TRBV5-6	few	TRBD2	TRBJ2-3	TGTGCCAGCAGCTTGGATCGACTAGCGGGGGCCCTTGGTACGCAGTATTTT	CASSLDRLAGALGTQYF
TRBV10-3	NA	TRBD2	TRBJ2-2	TGTGCCATCAGTGATAGGCTAGCGGGAGCCGGGGAGCTGTTTTTT	CAISDRLAGAGELFF
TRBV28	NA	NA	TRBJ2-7	TGTGCCAGCAGTTTGCCGGACAGTCACGAGCAGTACTTC	CASSLPDSHEQYF
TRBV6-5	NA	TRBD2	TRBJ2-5	TGTGCCAGCAGCCATGCGGGAGTAGAAGAAGAGACCCAGTACTTC	CASSHAGVEEETQYF
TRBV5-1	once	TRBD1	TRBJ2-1	TGCGCCAGCAGCCGACAGGGCGACCCTACCTACAATGAGCAGTTCTTC	CASSRQGDPTYNEQFF
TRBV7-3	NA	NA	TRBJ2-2	TGTGCCAGCAGCTTTTCGCACACCGGGGAGCTGTTTTTT	CASSFSHTGELFF
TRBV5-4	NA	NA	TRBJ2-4	TGTGCCAGCAGCTTCTGGGAATTTGGACTGACGGGTATTCAGTACTTC	CASSFWEFGLTGIQYF
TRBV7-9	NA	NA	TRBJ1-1	TGTGCCAGCAGCTTATACACTGAAGCTTTCTTT	CASSLYTEAFF
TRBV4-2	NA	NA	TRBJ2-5	TGTGCCAGCAGCCAAGGACACCGCGAGGAGACCCAGTACTTC	CASSQGHREETQYF
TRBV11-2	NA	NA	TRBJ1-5	TGTGCCAGCAGCTCCGGGAGGGACGGCAATCAGCCCCAGCATTTT	CASSSGRDGNQPQHF
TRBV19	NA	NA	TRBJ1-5	TGTGCCAGTAGGAGAACCCCAGCTCATCAGCCCCAGCATTTT	CASRRTPAHQPQHF
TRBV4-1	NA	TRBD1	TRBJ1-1	TGCGCCAGCAGCCAAGACAGGGGGAGTATAGCGGCTTTCTTT	CASSQDRGSIAAFF
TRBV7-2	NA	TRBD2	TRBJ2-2	TGCGCCAGCAGCTTAGGACTAGCGGTCGGGGAGCTGTTTTTT	CASSLGLAVGELFF
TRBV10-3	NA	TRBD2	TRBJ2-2	TGTGCCATCAGTGAGACCCCGCCCCGGGGACTAGTGGATTTGGGGGAGCTGTTTTTT	CAISETPPRGLVDLGELFF
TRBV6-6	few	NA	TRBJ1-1	TGTGCCAGCAAAGACAGGCTGAACACTGAAGCTTTCTTT	CASKDRLNTEAFF
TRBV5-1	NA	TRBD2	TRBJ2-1	TGCGCCAGCAGCTTGGCGTCGGGGGTGAAGCGGGAGGGCCTCTACAATGAGCAGTTCTTC	CASSLASGVKREGLYNEQFF
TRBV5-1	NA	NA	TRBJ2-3	TGCGCCAGCAGCTTGGGTCCCCGGGGTACAGATACGCAGTATTTT	CASSLGPRGTDTQYF
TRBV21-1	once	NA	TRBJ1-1	TGTGCCAGCAGCAACGCCGGGACAGGGGGCGCGGGCACTGAAGCTTTCTTT	CASSNAGTGGAGTEAFF
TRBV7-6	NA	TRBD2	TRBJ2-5	TGTGCCAGCAGCTTATCAGGACTAGCCCACCAAGAGACCCAGTACTTC	CASSLSGLAHQETQYF
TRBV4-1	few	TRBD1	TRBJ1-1	TGCGCCAGCAGCCAACCGACAGGGAGGCACACTGAAGCTTTCTTT	CASSQPTGRHTEAFF
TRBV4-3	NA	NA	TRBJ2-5	TGCGCCAGCAGCCAAGATCTTAAGGCAGTCTCAGAGACCCAGTACTTC	CASSQDLKAVSETQYF
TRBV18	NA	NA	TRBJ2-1	TGTGCCAGCTCAGGAGTAGCGGATCCCTACAATGAGCAGTTCTTC	CASSGVADPYNEQFF
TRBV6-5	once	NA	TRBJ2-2	TGTGCCAGCAGTTACTCTTTAATAGGTGGCACCGGGGAGCTGTTTTTT	CASSYSLIGGTGELFF
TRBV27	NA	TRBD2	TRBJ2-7	TGTGCCAGCCACGGGGAGGGCCGTCTGTACGAGCAGTACTTC	CASHGEGRLYEQYF
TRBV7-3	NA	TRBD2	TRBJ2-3	TGTGCCAGCAGCCAAGTAGCGGGGGGACCAGATACGCAGTATTTT	CASSQVAGGPDTQYF
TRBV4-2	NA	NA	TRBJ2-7	TGTGCCAGCAGCCAAGTTAGGGCCGAGGGTGGAAACTACGAGCAGTACTTC	CASSQVRAEGGNYEQYF
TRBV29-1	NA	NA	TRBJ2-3	TGCAGCATCAGGGACTTTAGCACAGATACGCAGTATTTT	CSIRDFSTDTQYF
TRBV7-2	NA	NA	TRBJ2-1	TGTGCCAGCAGCTTGAGGGCCGACCCGACGCTCCTTAGAAAGTTCTTC	CASSLRADPTLLRKFF
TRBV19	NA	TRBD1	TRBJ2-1	TGTGCCAGTAGCTCCCCGGGACAGGGGGCATATGAGCAGTTCTTC	CASSSPGQGAYEQFF
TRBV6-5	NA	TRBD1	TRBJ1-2	TGTGCCAGCAGGACAGGGATTGATGGCTACACCTTC	CASRTGIDGYTF
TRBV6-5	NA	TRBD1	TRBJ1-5	TGTGCCAGCAGTTACTCGATAGGGGGCCAGCCCCAGCATTTT	CASSYSIGGQPQHF
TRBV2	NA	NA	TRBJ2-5	TGTGCCAGCAGTGATGAGCGGCCACAAGAGACCCAGTACTTC	CASSDERPQETQYF
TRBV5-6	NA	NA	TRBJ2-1	TGTGCCAGCAGCTCATTGGTCGGGACATCTCAATGGAGGCAGTTCTTC	CASSSLVGTSQWRQFF
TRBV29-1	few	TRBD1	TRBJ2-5	TGCAGCGTGCAGGCACAGGGGGGAGTGGAGACCCAGTACTTC	CSVQAQGGVETQYF
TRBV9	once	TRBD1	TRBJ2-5	TGTGCCAGCAGCGGGACAGGGCGGGAGACCCAGTACTTC	CASSGTGRETQYF
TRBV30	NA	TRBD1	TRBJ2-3	TGTGCCTGGAGTGGGGGAACAGGGGGTACGCAGTATTTT	CAWSGGTGGTQYF
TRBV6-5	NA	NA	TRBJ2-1	TGTGCCAGCAGTTACTTGCCAGGCAACAATGAGCAGTTCTTC	CASSYLPGNNEQFF